Reported below is one TCR beta chain. The antigen remains unidentified. These data are taken from a study of breast tumors, draining lymph nodes, adjacent tissues. Study outcomes and limitations: Tumor T cell lymph node origin was a supported hypothesis, not proven. Most tumor T cells seemingly derive from lymph node, then expand in tumor.

From germline, CDR1 is SGHTA and CDR2 FQGTGA. The V and J ends lost 4 bases and 5 bases respectively, with 15 bases between them. CDR3 length equals 15 residues. MiXCR was run by TCRdb on the multiplex PCR reads, yielding one entry per CDR3 protein. The data show several thousand distinct CDR3 sequences, 40% to 55% seen once. The chain joins TRBV7-3 to TRBJ2-1; a possible D gene is TRBD2 (5 bases). The TCR was taken from a female donor with breast cancer. Some clones in this sample may be carry-over from other donors' samples. Material for sequencing was tumor-adjacent breast tissue. The CDR3 coding sequence is TGTGCCAGCAGCTCGGCACTAGGGTTTCACAATGAGCAGTTCTTC. It is translated as CASSSALGFHNEQFF.